This entry features one TCR beta chain sequence. This entry comes from a study of T-cell reconstitution after alpha-beta-depleted transplantation in children. Preparation of the TCRbeta library was carried out with unique molecular identifiers. TCRdb re-analysed the PCR reads in MiXCR, keeping a single row per CDR3 protein. In the table there are around 700,000 distinct CDR3 sequences, around 13% of which are singletons. CDR3 length: 12 residues. Germline lookup yields CDR1 SGHRS and CDR2 YFSETQ. Trimming pared 7 bases from V and 5 bases from J, leaving 12 bases between. This rearrangement joins TRBV5-1 to TRBJ2-5; D may be TRBD1 (7 bases). The sequenced sample was PBMCs, obtained before TCRalphabeta/CD19-depleted stem cell transplant. This clonotype was obtained from a girl under 10 years old with congenital amegakaryocytic thrombocytopenia, due to receive a stem cell transplant. The chain's CDR3 is CASQGGWETQYF. The CDR3 DNA follows: TGCGCCAGCCAGGGGGGATGGGAGACCCAGTACTTC.